The 10 T cell receptor beta chains reported below all come from one sample, sequenced in a study of cytomegalovirus exposure and HLA in healthy donors. This PCR relied on a set of 60 Vbeta primers and 13 Jbeta primers. Produced via immunoSEQ multiplex PCR; TCRdb's table is partial and in-frame only. The repertoire holds more than 120,000 clones, with roughly 80% as singletons. What was sequenced was PBMCs. The receptors originated from a woman aged 25 to 39 in good health and CMV-seronegative.

This sequence joins TRBV6-4 and TRBJ2-5; 9 nucleotides match TRBD2. CDR3 length: 15 residues. V shed 4 bases and J 0 bases; nucleotides not matched to a gene: 3. Per germline, CDR1 MRHNA and CDR2 SNTAGT. The DNA of the CDR3 is TGTGCCAGCAGTGCATTAGCGGGAGACCAAGAGACCCAGTACTTC. Translation: CASSALAGDQETQYF.

Details on this clone: Germline is not matched at one junction end, which may reflect a read error. CDR3 in DNA: TGTGCCAACAGCTGGACCGGGACACAATCCTACAATGAGCAGTTCTTC. Amino acid sequence: CANSWTGTQSYNEQFF. The rearrangement joins TRBV5-6 to TRBJ2-1, with D maybe TRBD1 (6 bases). The CDR3 spans 16 residues. CDR1 and CDR2 from the germline V gene are SGHDT and YYEEEE.

The chain joins TRBV6-6 to TRBJ2-7, with 7 bases that match TRBD2. This CDR3 is built from 14 residues. V lost 0 bases, J lost 4 bases, and 3 bases stayed unmatched. Germline V lookup: CDR1 MNHNY, CDR2 SVGAGI (reference sequence). The CDR3 DNA is TGTGCCAGCAGTTACTCGGCGGGGGAATACGAGCAGTACTTC. It is translated as CASSYSAGEYEQYF.

The rearrangement links TRBV6-1 to TRBJ1-2; the D gene is possibly TRBD1 (6 bases). Germline V gene sequence: CDR1 MNHNS, CDR2 SASEGT. The CDR3 contains 17 residues. Trimming left V 0 bases short and J 10 bases short, with 24 bases between. The CDR3 coding sequence is TGTGCCAGCAGTGAAGCGCTACTACTCGGGGGGCGCGTCCTCTACACCTTC. This sequence encodes CASSEALLLGGRVLYTF.

V usage is TRBV4-1 and J usage is TRBJ2-2, with a weak D call TRBD1 (5 bases). CDR3 size: 16 residues. Germline V lookup: CDR1 MGHRA, CDR2 YSYEKL. V was trimmed by 0 bases and J by 2 bases, leaving 10 bases between them. Here the CDR3 DNA reads TGCGCCAGCAGCCAAGAGGCGACAGTTAACACCGGGGAGCTGTTTTTT. It is translated as CASSQEATVNTGELFF.

The gene calls are TRBV5-1 and TRBJ2-5; TRBD1 is a possible D gene (6 bases). TRBJ2-7 explains the end of the DNA better; the J call may be wrong. Per the germline V gene, CDR1 is SGHRS and CDR2 is YFSETQ. The CDR3 sequence is 14 residues long. This CDR3 reads CASRTGTTTYEQYF. CDR3 in DNA: TGCGCCAGCAGAACCGGGACAACCACCTACGAGCAGTACTTC.

Only a few counts were recorded for this clone. This rearrangement joins TRBV5-1 to TRBJ1-2; 9 bases are shared with TRBD1. After removal of 4 bases from V and 5 bases from J, the junction contained 9 bases not matched to a gene. CDR3 size: 15 residues. CDR1 SGHRS and CDR2 YFSETQ come from the germline V gene. The CDR3 loop is CASSPEGTGNYGYTF. The CDR3 bases are TGCGCCAGCAGCCCGGAGGGGACAGGGAATTATGGCTACACCTTC.

This sequence joins TRBV15 and TRBJ1-3; perhaps TRBD1 as D (6 bases). CDR3 size: 17 residues. V lost 0 bases to trimming and J lost 2 bases, with 14 bases between them. CDR1 LNHNV and CDR2 YYDKDF come from the germline V gene (reference sequence). The CDR3 sequence: CATSRDSGHRAGNTIYF. CDR3 nucleotide sequence: TGTGCCACCAGCAGAGATTCAGGCCACAGGGCTGGAAACACCATATATTTT.

The chain couples TRBV4-2 to TRBJ2-1, with TRBD2 matching 9 bases. The CDR3 contains 18 residues. From germline, CDR1 is LGHNA and CDR2 YNFKEQ. V lost 2 bases and J lost 8; bases outside the gene matches: 16. The CDR3 spells CASSQLLQWGGRVDEQFF. In DNA form, the CDR3 reads TGTGCCAGCAGCCAACTCCTGCAATGGGGCGGGAGGGTTGATGAGCAGTTCTTC.

J is TRBJ2-7 and V is TRBV19; perhaps TRBD2 as D (8 bases). V was shortened by 7 bases and J by 5 bases, with 21 bases between the two germline ends. Germline loops: CDR1 LNHDA, CDR2 SQIVND (reference sequence). This CDR3 is 15 amino acids long. The DNA for the CDR3 is TGTGCCAGTACCCCGGGAGGGGGCAGTCTCCACGAGCAGTACTTC. Protein product: CASTPGGGSLHEQYF.